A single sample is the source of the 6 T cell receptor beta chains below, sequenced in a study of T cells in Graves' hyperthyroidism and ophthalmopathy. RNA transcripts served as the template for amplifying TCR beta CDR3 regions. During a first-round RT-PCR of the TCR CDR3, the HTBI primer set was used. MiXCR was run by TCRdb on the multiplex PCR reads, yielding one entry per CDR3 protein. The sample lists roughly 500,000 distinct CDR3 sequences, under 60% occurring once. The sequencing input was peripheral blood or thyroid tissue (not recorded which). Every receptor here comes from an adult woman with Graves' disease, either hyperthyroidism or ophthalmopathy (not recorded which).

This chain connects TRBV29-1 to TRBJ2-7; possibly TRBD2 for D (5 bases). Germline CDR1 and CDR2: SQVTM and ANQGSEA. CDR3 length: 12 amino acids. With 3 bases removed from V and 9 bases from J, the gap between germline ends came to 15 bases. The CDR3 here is CSVDKGADTQYF. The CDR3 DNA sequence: TGCAGCGTTGATAAGGGAGCAGATACGCAGTACTTC.

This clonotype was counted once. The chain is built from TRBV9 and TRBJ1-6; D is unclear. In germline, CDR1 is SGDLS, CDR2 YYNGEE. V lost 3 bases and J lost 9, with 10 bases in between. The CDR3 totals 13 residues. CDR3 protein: CASSEEAGSPLHF. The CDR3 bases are TGTGCCAGCAGCGAAGAGGCGGGTTCACCCCTCCACTTT.

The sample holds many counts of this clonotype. CDR3 residues: CASSFGTGLEDQYF. DNA for the CDR3: TGTGCCAGCAGCTTTGGAACAGGCCTAGAGGACCAGTACTTC. The chain is built from TRBV7-9 and TRBJ2-5; weak D call: TRBD1 (5 bases). The CDR3 has 14 residues. Trimming removed 3 bases from V and 10 bases from J, with 18 bases in between. The germline V gene encodes CDR1 SEHNR and CDR2 FQNEAQ (reference sequence).

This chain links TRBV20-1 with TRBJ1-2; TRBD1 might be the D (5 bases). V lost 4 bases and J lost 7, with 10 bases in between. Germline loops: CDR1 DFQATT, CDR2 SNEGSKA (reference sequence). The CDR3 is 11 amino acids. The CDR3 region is CSAMGGGGYTF. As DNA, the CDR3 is TGCAGTGCTATGGGGGGTGGTGGCTACACCTTC.

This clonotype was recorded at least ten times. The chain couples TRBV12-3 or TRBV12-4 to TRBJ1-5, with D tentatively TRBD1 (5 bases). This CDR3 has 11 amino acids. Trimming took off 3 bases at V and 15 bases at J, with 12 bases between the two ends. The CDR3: CASSLAGAVHF. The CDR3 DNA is TGTGCCAGCAGTTTGGCCGGGGCGGTGCATTTT.

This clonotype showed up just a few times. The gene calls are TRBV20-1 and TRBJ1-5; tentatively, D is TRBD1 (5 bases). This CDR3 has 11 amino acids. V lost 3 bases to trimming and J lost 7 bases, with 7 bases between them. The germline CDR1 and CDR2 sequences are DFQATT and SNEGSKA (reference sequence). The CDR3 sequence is CSASWGQPQHF. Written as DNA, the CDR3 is TGCAGTGCTAGTTGGGGGCAGCCCCAGCATTTT.